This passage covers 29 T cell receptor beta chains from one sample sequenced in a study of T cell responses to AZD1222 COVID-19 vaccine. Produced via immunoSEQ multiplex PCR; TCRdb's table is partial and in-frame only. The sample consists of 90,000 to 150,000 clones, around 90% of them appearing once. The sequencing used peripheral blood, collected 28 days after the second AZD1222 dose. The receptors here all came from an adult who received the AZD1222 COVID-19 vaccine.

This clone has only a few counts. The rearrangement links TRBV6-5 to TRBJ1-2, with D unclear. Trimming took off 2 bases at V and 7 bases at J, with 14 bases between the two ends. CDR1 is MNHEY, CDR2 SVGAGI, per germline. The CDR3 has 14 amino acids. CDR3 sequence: CASSYSSGRGGYTF. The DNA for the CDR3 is TGTGCCAGCAGTTACAGTTCCGGGAGAGGTGGCTACACCTTC.

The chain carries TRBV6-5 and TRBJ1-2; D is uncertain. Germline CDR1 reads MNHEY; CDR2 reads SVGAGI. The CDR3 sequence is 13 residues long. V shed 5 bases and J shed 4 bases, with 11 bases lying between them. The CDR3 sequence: CASSPTEFYGYTF. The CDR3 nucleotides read TGTGCCAGCAGTCCTACAGAGTTCTATGGCTACACCTTC.

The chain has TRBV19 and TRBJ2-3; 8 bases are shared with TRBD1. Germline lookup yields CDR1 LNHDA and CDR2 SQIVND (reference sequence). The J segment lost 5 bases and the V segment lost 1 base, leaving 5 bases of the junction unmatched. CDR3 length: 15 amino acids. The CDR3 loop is CASSIGRGRVDTQYF. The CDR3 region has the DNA TGTGCCAGTAGTATAGGCAGGGGGCGCGTAGATACGCAGTATTTT.

CDR3 coding DNA: TGTGCCAGCAGCCCACGGGGGAATCAGCCCCAGCATTTT. Translated: CASSPRGNQPQHF. This chain uses TRBV3-1 (or the pseudogene TRBV3-2) with TRBJ1-5; weak D call: TRBD1 (5 bases). V shed 4 bases and J shed 4 bases, with 8 bases lying between them. Germline V gene sequence: CDR1 LGHDT, CDR2 YNNKEL (reference sequence). This CDR3 has 13 amino acids.

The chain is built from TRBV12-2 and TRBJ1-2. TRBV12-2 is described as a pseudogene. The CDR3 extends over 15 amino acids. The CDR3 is CASRLLGFSGYGYTF. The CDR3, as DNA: TGTGCAAGTCGCCTTCTAGGGTTTTCGGGCTATGGCTACACCTTC.

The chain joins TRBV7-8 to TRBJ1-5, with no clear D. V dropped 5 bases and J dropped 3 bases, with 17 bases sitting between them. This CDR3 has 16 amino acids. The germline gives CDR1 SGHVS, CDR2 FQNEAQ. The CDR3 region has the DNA TGTGCCAGCAGCACCCTAGGTAGGGCCGACAATCAGCCCCAGCATTTT. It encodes CASSTLGRADNQPQHF.

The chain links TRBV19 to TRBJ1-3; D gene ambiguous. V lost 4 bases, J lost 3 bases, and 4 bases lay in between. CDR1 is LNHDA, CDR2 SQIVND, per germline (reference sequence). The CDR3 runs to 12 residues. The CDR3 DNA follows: TGTGCCAGTAGTACGATTGGAAACACCATATATTTT. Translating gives CASSTIGNTIYF.

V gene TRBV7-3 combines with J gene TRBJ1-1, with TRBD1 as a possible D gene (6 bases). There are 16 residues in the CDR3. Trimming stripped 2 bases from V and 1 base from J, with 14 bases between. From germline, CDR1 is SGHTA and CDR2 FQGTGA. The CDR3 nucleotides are TGTGCCAGCAGCTTAGGGCCCAGGGGCGGGAACACTGAAGCTTTCTTT. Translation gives CASSLGPRGGNTEAFF.

The CDR3 DNA reads TGTGCCAGCAGTCCCGGGACAGGGATCTCTGGGGCCAACGTCCTGACTTTC. Translated, it gives CASSPGTGISGANVLTF. This chain links TRBV27 with TRBJ2-6; 9 bases are a match to TRBD1. The CDR3 has 17 residues. The junction had 5 bases not matched to a gene; V was cut back by 5 bases and J by 0 bases. The germline V gene has CDR1 MNHEY and CDR2 SMNVEV (reference sequence).

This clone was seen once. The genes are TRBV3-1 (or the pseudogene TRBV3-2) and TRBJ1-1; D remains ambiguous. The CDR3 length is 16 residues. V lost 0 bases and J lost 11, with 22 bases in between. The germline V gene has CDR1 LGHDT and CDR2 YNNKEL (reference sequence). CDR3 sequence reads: CASSQEDRAPRVSAFF. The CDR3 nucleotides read TGTGCCAGCAGCCAAGAAGATCGGGCGCCGCGTGTTTCGGCTTTCTTT.

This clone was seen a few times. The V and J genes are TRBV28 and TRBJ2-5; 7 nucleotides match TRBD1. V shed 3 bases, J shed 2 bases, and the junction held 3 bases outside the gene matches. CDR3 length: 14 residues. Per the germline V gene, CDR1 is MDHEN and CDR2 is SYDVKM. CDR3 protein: CASSFGGQQETQYF. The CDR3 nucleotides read TGTGCCAGCAGTTTTGGGGGACAGCAAGAGACCCAGTACTTC.

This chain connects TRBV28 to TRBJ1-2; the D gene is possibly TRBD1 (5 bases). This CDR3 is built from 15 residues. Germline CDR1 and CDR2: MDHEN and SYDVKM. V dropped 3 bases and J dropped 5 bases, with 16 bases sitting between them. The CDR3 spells CASSFPPGGGYGYTF. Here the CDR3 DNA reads TGTGCCAGCAGTTTCCCCCCCGGGGGGGGGTATGGCTACACCTTC.

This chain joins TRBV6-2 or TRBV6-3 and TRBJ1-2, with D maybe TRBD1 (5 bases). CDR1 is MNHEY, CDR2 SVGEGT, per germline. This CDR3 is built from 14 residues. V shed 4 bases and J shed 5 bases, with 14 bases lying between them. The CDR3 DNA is TGTGCCAGCAGTTCGGGACGGAATCCTTATGGCTACACCTTC. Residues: CASSSGRNPYGYTF.

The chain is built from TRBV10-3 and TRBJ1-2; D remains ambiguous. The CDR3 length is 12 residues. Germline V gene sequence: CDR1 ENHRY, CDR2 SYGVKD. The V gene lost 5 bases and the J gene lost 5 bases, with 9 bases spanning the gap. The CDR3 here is CAISYSGYGYTF. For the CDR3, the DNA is TGTGCCATCAGTTACAGTGGGTATGGCTACACCTTC.

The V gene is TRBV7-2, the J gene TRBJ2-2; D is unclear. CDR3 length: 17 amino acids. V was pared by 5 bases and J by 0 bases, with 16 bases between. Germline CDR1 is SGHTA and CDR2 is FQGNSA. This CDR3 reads CASSQPGVSANTGELFF. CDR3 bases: TGTGCCAGCAGCCAGCCCGGAGTCAGCGCGAACACCGGGGAGCTGTTTTTT.

The CDR3 protein is CASSPTRGTGGNSPLHF. Here the CDR3 DNA reads TGTGCCAGCAGCCCTACGAGAGGGACAGGGGGTAATTCACCCCTCCACTTT. V is TRBV4-2 and J is TRBJ1-6; 11 nucleotides agree with TRBD1. Germline V gene data show CDR1 as LGHNA and CDR2 as YNFKEQ. The CDR3 contains 17 residues. The trim removed 4 bases at V and 6 bases at J, leaving 8 bases unmatched.

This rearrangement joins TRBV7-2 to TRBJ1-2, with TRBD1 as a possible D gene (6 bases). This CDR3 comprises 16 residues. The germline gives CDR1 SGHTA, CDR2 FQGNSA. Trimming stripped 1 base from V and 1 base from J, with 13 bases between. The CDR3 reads CASSLGGQRFNYGYTF. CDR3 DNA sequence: TGTGCCAGCAGCTTAGGGGGACAAAGGTTTAACTATGGCTACACCTTC. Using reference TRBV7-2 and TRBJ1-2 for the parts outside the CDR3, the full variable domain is GAGVSQSPSNKVTEKGKDVELRCDPISGHTALYWYRQSLGQGLEFLIYFQGNSAPDKSGLPSDRFSAERTGGSVSTLTIQRTQQEDSAVYLCASSLGGQRFNYGYTFGSGTRLTVV.

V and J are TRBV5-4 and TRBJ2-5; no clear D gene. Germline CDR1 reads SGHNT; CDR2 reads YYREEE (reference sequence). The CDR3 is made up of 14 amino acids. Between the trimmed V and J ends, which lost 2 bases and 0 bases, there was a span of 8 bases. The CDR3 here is CASSFGQYQETQYF. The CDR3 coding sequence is TGTGCCAGCAGCTTCGGCCAGTACCAAGAGACCCAGTACTTC.

The CDR3 coding sequence is TGTGCCACCCAAGGAGGGACGGAGATAGAGACCCAGTACTTC. Protein sequence: CATQGGTEIETQYF. The J gene is TRBJ2-5, the V gene TRBV24-1; a possible D gene is TRBD2 (6 bases). Trimming took off 9 bases at V and 4 bases at J, with 17 bases between the two ends. Germline CDR1 reads KGHDR; CDR2 reads SFDVKD. CDR3 length: 14 amino acids.

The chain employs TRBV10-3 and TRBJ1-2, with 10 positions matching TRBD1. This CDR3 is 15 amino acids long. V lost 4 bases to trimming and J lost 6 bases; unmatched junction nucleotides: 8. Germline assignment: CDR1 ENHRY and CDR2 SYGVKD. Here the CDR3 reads CAISGETGTGDGYTF. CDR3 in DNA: TGTGCCATCAGTGGGGAGACCGGGACAGGGGATGGCTACACCTTC.

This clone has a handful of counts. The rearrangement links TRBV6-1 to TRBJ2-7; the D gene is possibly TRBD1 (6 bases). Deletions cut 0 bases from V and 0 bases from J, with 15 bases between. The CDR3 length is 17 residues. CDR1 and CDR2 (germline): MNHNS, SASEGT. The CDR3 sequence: CASSEARSTGTSYEQYF. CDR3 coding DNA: TGTGCCAGCAGTGAAGCGAGGTCCACAGGGACCTCCTACGAGCAGTACTTC.

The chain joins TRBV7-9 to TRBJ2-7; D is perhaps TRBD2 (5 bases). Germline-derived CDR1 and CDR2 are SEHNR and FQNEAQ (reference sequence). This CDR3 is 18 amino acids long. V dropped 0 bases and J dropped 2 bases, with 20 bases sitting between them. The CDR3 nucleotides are TGTGCCAGCAGCTTAGCGCCCCCTACTAGTTTTTTTACCTACGAGCAGTACTTC. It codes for CASSLAPPTSFFTYEQYF.

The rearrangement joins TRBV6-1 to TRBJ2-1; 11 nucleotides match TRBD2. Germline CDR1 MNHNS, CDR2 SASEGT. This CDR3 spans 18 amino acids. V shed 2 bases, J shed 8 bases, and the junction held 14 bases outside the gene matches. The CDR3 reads CASSELFIVLAGGHEQFF. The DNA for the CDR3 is TGTGCCAGCAGTGAACTCTTTATCGTGCTAGCGGGGGGCCATGAGCAGTTCTTC.

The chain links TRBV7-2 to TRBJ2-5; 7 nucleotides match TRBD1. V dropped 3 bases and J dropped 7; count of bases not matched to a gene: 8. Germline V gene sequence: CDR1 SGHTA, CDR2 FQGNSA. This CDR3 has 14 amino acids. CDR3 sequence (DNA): TGTGCCAGCAGCTTTGCAAAGACAGGGCCGACCCAGTACTTC. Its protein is CASSFAKTGPTQYF.

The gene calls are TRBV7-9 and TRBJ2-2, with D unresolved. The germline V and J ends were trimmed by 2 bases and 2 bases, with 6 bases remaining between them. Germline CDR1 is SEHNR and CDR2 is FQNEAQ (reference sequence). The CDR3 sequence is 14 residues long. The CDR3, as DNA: TGTGCCAGCAGCTTAAGCAGAAACACCGGGGAGCTGTTTTTT. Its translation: CASSLSRNTGELFF.

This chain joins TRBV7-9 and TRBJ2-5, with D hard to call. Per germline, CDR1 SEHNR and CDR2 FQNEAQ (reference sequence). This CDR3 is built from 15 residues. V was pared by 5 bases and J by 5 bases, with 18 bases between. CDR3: CASSMAGPSWETQYF. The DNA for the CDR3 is TGTGCCAGCAGCATGGCCGGGCCCTCCTGGGAGACCCAGTACTTC.

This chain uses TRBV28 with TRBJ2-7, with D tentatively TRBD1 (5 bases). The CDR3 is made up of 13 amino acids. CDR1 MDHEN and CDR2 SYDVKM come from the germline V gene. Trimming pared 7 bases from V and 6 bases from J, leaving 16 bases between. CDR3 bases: TGTGCCAGCACCCTACGGGCAGGGCTCGAGCAGTACTTC. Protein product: CASTLRAGLEQYF.

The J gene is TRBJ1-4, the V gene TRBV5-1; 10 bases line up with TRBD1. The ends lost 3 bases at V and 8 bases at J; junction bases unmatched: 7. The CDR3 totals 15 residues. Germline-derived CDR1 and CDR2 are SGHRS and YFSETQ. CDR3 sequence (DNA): TGCGCCAGCAGCTCTGGGACAGGGGCCCTCGAAAAACTGTTTTTT. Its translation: CASSSGTGALEKLFF.

The CDR3 sequence is CASSLTSGDFTGTQYF. The CDR3 nucleotides are TGTGCCAGCAGTTTAACTAGCGGGGATTTTACCGGGACGCAGTATTTT. This chain uses TRBV27 with TRBJ2-3, with TRBD2 matching over 10 bases. The CDR3 spans 16 residues. V shed 2 bases, J shed 9 bases, and the junction held 11 bases outside the gene matches. Germline values: CDR1 MNHEY, CDR2 SMNVEV (reference sequence).